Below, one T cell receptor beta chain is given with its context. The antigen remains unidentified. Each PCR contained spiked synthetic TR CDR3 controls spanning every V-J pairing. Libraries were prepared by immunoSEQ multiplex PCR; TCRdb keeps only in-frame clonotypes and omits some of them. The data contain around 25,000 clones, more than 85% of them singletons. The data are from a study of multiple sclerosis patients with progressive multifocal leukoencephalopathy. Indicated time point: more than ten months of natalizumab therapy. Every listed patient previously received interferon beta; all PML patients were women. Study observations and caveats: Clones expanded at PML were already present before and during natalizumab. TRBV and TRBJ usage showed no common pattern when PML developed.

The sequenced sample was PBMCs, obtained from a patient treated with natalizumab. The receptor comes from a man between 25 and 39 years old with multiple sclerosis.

The CDR3 loop reads CASSEHGGGRGKKETQYF. CDR3 nucleotide sequence: TGTGCCAGCAGCGAACACGGTGGGGGACGGGGGAAAAAAGAGACCCAGTACTTC. The rearrangement joins TRBV6-1 to TRBJ2-5; possibly TRBD2 for D (6 bases). Germline values: CDR1 MNHNS, CDR2 SASEGT. Trimming stripped 6 bases from V and 3 bases from J, with 26 bases between. The length of the CDR3 is 18 residues.